Listed below are T cell receptor beta chains from one sample, sequenced in a study of T cell repertoires in cytomegalovirus infection. In TCRdb, the reads were re-called with MiXCR into one record per CDR3 protein. The table includes hundreds of thousands of distinct CDR3 sequences, 20% to 25% detected once. Sequencing was done on a sample of CD8+ T cells from PBMCs. Every receptor here comes from a human donor in good health (CMV status not recorded). Some clones in this sample may be carry-over from other donors' samples. Both conserved end residues are part of each CDR3. The D gene is left open where the match is weak. Clone size is shown for a subset of rows, as once, few, many or a class of expanded clone.

cdr3_nt: TGTGCCAGCAGCGGGTTTAGTGGTGGGGCCAACGTCCTGACTTTC
cdr3_aa: CASSGFSGGANVLTF
j_call: TRBJ2-6
clone_size: many
d_call: .
v_call: TRBV7-9

cdr3_nt: TGTGCCAGTAGTACCACAGGGGTTTCGTATACTGAAGCTTTCTTT
cdr3_aa: CASSTTGVSYTEAFF
j_call: TRBJ1-1
clone_size: .
d_call: TRBD1
v_call: TRBV19

cdr3_nt: TGTGCCAGCAGTTTCGGACAGGGGGCGACCGGCTACACCTTC
cdr3_aa: CASSFGQGATGYTF
j_call: TRBJ1-2
clone_size: few
d_call: TRBD1
v_call: TRBV27

cdr3_nt: TGTGCCAGCAGCAATGACGAGGGTGGCTGGGGCCCGGACTCTGGGGCCAACGTCCTGACTTTC
cdr3_aa: CASSNDEGGWGPDSGANVLTF
j_call: TRBJ2-6
clone_size: few
d_call: .
v_call: TRBV7-9

cdr3_nt: TGTGCCAGCAGGCCCCAGAGCTCCTATAATTCACCCCTCCACTTT
cdr3_aa: CASRPQSSYNSPLHF
j_call: TRBJ1-6
clone_size: many
d_call: .
v_call: TRBV7-9

cdr3_nt: TGTGCCAGCAGTCCGACCCGGTTGGGCGGGGAGCTGTTTTTT
cdr3_aa: CASSPTRLGGELFF
j_call: TRBJ2-2
clone_size: .
d_call: .
v_call: TRBV27

cdr3_nt: TGTGTCAGCAGCCGGGACAGCCTTGGATCACCCCTCCACTTT
cdr3_aa: CVSSRDSLGSPLHF
j_call: TRBJ1-6
clone_size: .
d_call: TRBD1
v_call: TRBV7-2

cdr3_nt: TGTGCCAGCAGTGAATCAGGGACCAGCTCCTACAATGAGCAGTTCTTC
cdr3_aa: CASSESGTSSYNEQFF
j_call: TRBJ2-1
clone_size: .
d_call: .
v_call: TRBV2

cdr3_nt: TGTGCCAGCAGCCTCTTGGGGCAACATACGCAGTATTTT
cdr3_aa: CASSLLGQHTQYF
j_call: TRBJ2-3
clone_size: few
d_call: .
v_call: TRBV14

cdr3_nt: TGTGCCAGCACCCGGTCCGGGGGACCCGGGGAGCTGTTTTTT
cdr3_aa: CASTRSGGPGELFF
j_call: TRBJ2-2
clone_size: many
d_call: .
v_call: TRBV7-6

cdr3_nt: TGTGCCAGCAGCTATAACGGGGCGAGCTCCTACAATGAGCAGTTCTTC
cdr3_aa: CASSYNGASSYNEQFF
j_call: TRBJ2-1
clone_size: few
d_call: .
v_call: TRBV7-3

cdr3_nt: TGTGCCAGCAGTTTAAGGGGTCTGAGGACAGATACGCAGTATTTT
cdr3_aa: CASSLRGLRTDTQYF
j_call: TRBJ2-3
clone_size: few
d_call: .
v_call: TRBV28

cdr3_nt: TGTGCCAGCAGCTCCGGGCCTGAGAGAGATACGCAGTATTTT
cdr3_aa: CASSSGPERDTQYF
j_call: TRBJ2-3
clone_size: few
d_call: .
v_call: TRBV7-6

cdr3_nt: TGTGCCAGCAGCTTAAGCCTGACAGGAGCCCTTAATTCACCCCTCCACTTT
cdr3_aa: CASSLSLTGALNSPLHF
j_call: TRBJ1-6
clone_size: .
d_call: .
v_call: TRBV13

cdr3_nt: TGTGCCAGCAGCCTACAGGGTTTTCGTATGAATTCACCCCTCCACTTT
cdr3_aa: CASSLQGFRMNSPLHF
j_call: TRBJ1-6
clone_size: .
d_call: .
v_call: TRBV7-6

cdr3_nt: TGTGCCAGCAGTTACTCATCAGGGGGCCTAAGCACCGGGGAGCTGTTTTTT
cdr3_aa: CASSYSSGGLSTGELFF
j_call: TRBJ2-2
clone_size: .
d_call: TRBD1
v_call: TRBV6-5

cdr3_nt: TGTGCCAGCAGCTTAGAAGGGCTCGGATGGGTGGAGCTGTTTTTT
cdr3_aa: CASSLEGLGWVELFF
j_call: TRBJ2-2
clone_size: .
d_call: .
v_call: TRBV7-9

cdr3_nt: TGTGCCAGCAGTTTTAAGATTGAAGGGACAGACTCGTCCGGCTCTGGGGCCAACGTCCTGACTTTC
cdr3_aa: CASSFKIEGTDSSGSGANVLTF
j_call: TRBJ2-6
clone_size: .
d_call: TRBD1
v_call: TRBV12-3/TRBV12-4

cdr3_nt: TGTGCCACCAGTGATACAGGGATGGAGAGAGAGACCCAGTACTTC
cdr3_aa: CATSDTGMERETQYF
j_call: TRBJ2-5
clone_size: .
d_call: .
v_call: TRBV24-1

cdr3_nt: TGCAGCGTTGAGGGACCCAGCGAGCAGTACTTC
cdr3_aa: CSVEGPSEQYF
j_call: TRBJ2-7
clone_size: few
d_call: .
v_call: TRBV29-1

cdr3_nt: TGTGCCATCAGTGATGGCGGATATAATTCACCCCTCCACTTT
cdr3_aa: CAISDGGYNSPLHF
j_call: TRBJ1-6
clone_size: .
d_call: .
v_call: TRBV10-3

cdr3_nt: TGTGCCAGCAGCGGGACTAGCTATGAGCAGTTCTTC
cdr3_aa: CASSGTSYEQFF
j_call: TRBJ2-1
clone_size: many
d_call: TRBD2
v_call: TRBV7-2

cdr3_nt: TGTGCCAGCAGTTTATGGGCGGGGGGAAGCACAGATACGCAGTATTTT
cdr3_aa: CASSLWAGGSTDTQYF
j_call: TRBJ2-3
clone_size: many
d_call: TRBD2
v_call: TRBV28

cdr3_nt: TGTGCCAGCAGCTCACTCGGGGGAAATCAGCCCCAGCATTTT
cdr3_aa: CASSSLGGNQPQHF
j_call: TRBJ1-5
clone_size: .
d_call: .
v_call: TRBV7-9

cdr3_nt: TGCAGTGCTAGAGATTGGGATAAGAAGGAGCTAGTCGGCTACACCTTC
cdr3_aa: CSARDWDKKELVGYTF
j_call: TRBJ1-2
clone_size: .
d_call: .
v_call: TRBV20-1

cdr3_nt: TGTGCCAGCAGCTCCATAGGGACAGACCCTAACACTGAAGCTTTCTTT
cdr3_aa: CASSSIGTDPNTEAFF
j_call: TRBJ1-1
clone_size: many
d_call: TRBD1
v_call: TRBV7-6

cdr3_nt: TGTGCCAGCACCCTGGGGGGCTTCGAGACCCAGTACTTC
cdr3_aa: CASTLGGFETQYF
j_call: TRBJ2-5
clone_size: .
d_call: .
v_call: TRBV12-3/TRBV12-4

cdr3_nt: TGCAGCGTTGAACGACTAGCCGCCTTCTACAATGAGCAGTTCTTC
cdr3_aa: CSVERLAAFYNEQFF
j_call: TRBJ2-1
clone_size: .
d_call: TRBD2
v_call: TRBV29-1

cdr3_nt: TGTGCCAGCAGTGGCAGGACAGGGGTAAATCCTTCAGCGAACACCGGGGAGCTGTTTTTT
cdr3_aa: CASSGRTGVNPSANTGELFF
j_call: TRBJ2-2
clone_size: few
d_call: TRBD1
v_call: TRBV28

cdr3_nt: TGTGCCAGCAGCAATTATCAGCCCCAGCATTTT
cdr3_aa: CASSNYQPQHF
j_call: TRBJ1-5
clone_size: few
d_call: .
v_call: TRBV28

cdr3_nt: TGCAGTGCTAGAGATCACGGGGGGGGCCTCTACAATGAGCAGTTCTTC
cdr3_aa: CSARDHGGGLYNEQFF
j_call: TRBJ2-1
clone_size: few
d_call: TRBD2
v_call: TRBV20-1

cdr3_nt: TGCAGTGCCCACACTAGCGGGCTCTCCTACAATGAGCAGTTCTTC
cdr3_aa: CSAHTSGLSYNEQFF
j_call: TRBJ2-1
clone_size: .
d_call: TRBD2
v_call: TRBV20-1

cdr3_nt: TGTGCCAGCAGTCCAACCCGGTTGGGGGATTGGGGCTACACCTTC
cdr3_aa: CASSPTRLGDWGYTF
j_call: TRBJ1-2
clone_size: .
d_call: .
v_call: TRBV12-3/TRBV12-4

cdr3_nt: TGTGCCAGCAGCTTCACAGACTCTGGGGCCAACGTCCTGACTTTC
cdr3_aa: CASSFTDSGANVLTF
j_call: TRBJ2-6
clone_size: .
d_call: .
v_call: TRBV7-9

cdr3_nt: TGTGCCAGCAGAGGGCGTGAGGTAGATACGCAGTATTTT
cdr3_aa: CASRGREVDTQYF
j_call: TRBJ2-3
clone_size: many
d_call: .
v_call: TRBV7-8

cdr3_nt: TGTGCCAGCAGAACGGGACAGAGCCTGAACTATGGCTACACCTTC
cdr3_aa: CASRTGQSLNYGYTF
j_call: TRBJ1-2
clone_size: few
d_call: TRBD1
v_call: TRBV6-8